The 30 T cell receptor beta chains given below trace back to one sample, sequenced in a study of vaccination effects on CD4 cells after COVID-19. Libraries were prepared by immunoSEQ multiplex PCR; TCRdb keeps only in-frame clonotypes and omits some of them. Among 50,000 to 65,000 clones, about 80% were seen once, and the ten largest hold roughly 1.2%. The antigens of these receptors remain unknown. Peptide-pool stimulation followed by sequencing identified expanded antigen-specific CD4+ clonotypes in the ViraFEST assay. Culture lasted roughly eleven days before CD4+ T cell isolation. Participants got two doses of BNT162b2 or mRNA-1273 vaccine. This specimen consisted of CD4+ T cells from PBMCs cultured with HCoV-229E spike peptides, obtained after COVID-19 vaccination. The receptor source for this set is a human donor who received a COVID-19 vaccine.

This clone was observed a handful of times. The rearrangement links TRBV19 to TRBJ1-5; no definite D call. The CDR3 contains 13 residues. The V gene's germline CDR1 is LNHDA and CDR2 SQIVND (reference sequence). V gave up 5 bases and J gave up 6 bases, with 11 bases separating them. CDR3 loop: CASSGIGVQPQHF. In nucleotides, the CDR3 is TGTGCCAGTAGTGGTATCGGGGTTCAGCCCCAGCATTTT.

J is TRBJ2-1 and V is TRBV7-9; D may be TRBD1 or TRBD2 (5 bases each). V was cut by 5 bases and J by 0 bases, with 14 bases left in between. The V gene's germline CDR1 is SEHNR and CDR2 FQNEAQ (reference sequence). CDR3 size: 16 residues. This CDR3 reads CASSPLWGSSYNEQFF. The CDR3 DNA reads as TGTGCCAGCAGCCCGCTCTGGGGGAGCTCCTACAATGAGCAGTTCTTC.

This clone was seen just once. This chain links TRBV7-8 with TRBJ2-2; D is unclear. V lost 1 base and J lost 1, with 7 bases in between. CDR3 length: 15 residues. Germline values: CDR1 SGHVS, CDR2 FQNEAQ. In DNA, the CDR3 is TGTGCCAGCAGCTTAGGGGTCAGGAACACCGGGGAGCTGTTTTTT. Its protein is CASSLGVRNTGELFF.

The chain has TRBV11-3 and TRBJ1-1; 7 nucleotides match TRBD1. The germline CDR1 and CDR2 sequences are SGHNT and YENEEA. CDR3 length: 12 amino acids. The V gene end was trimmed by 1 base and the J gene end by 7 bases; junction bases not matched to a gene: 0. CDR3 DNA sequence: TGTGCCAGCAGCTTAGGACAGGGTGAAGCTTTCTTT. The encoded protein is CASSLGQGEAFF.

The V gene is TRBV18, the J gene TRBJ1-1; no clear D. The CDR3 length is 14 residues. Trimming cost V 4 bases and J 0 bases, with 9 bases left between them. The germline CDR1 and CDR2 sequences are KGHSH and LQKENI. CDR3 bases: TGTGCCAGCTCACTTTCAGGCATGAACACTGAAGCTTTCTTT. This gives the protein CASSLSGMNTEAFF.

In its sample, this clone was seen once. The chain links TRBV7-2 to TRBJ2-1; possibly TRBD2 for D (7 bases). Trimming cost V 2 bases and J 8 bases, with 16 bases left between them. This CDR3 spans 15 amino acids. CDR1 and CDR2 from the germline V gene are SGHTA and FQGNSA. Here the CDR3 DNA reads TGTGCCAGCAGCTTAAGGGCCGGGGGGCCCTATGAGCAGTTCTTC. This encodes CASSLRAGGPYEQFF.

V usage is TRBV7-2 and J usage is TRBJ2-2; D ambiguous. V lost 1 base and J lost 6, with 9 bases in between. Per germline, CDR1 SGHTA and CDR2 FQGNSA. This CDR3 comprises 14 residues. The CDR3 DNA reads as TGTGCCAGCAGCTTAGAAGGCTGGGCCGGGGAGCTGTTTTTT. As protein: CASSLEGWAGELFF.

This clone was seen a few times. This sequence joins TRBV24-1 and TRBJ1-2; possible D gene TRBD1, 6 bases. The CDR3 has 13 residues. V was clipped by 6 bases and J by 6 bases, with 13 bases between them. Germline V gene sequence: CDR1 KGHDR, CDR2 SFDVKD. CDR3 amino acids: CATSRKGGHGYTF. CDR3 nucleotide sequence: TGTGCCACCAGTAGAAAGGGGGGACATGGCTACACCTTC.

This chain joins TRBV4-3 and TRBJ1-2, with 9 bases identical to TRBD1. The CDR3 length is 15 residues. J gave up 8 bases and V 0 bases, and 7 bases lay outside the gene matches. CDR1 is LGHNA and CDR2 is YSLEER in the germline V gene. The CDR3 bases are TGCGCCAGCAGCCAAGATACACAGGGGGCGAGAGGCTACACCTTC. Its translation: CASSQDTQGARGYTF.

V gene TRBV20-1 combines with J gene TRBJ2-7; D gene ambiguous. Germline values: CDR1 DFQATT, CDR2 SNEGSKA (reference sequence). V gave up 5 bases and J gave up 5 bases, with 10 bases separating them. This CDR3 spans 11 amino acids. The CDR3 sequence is CSAAYYHEQYV. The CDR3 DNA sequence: TGCAGTGCTGCCTACTACCACGAGCAGTACGTC.

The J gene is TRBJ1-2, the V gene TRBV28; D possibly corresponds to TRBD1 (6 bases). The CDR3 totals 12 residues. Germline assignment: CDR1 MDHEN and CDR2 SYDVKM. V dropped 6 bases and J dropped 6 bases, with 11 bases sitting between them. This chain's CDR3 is CASRGGGHGYTF. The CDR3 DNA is TGTGCCAGCAGGGGAGGGGGACATGGCTACACCTTC.

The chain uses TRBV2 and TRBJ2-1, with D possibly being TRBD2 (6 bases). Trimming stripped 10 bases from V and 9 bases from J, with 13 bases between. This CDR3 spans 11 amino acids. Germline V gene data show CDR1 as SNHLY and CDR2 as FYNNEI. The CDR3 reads CATHAAGEQFF. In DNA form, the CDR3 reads TGTGCCACCCACGCAGCGGGTGAGCAGTTCTTC.

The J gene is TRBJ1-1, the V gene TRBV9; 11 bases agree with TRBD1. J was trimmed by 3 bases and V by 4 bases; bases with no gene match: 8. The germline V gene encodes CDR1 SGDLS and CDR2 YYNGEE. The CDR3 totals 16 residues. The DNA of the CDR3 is TGTGCCAGCAGCCCACGGACAGGGGGCGCGGACACTGAAGCTTTCTTT. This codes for CASSPRTGGADTEAFF.

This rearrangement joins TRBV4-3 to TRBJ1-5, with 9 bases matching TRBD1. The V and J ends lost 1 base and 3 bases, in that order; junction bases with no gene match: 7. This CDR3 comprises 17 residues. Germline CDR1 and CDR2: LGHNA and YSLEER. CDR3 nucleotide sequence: TGCGCCAGCAGCCAAGGGGACACAGGGGGCTCCAATCAGCCCCAGCATTTT. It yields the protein CASSQGDTGGSNQPQHF.

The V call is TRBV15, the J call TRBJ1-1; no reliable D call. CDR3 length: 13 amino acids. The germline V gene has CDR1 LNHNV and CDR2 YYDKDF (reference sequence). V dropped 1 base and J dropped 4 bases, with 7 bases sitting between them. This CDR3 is CATSRAYTTEAFF. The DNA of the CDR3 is TGTGCCACCAGCAGAGCGTACACCACTGAAGCTTTCTTT.

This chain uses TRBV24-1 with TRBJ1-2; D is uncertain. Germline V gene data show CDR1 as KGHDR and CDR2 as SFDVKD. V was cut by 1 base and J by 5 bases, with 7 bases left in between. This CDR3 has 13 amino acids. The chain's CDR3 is CATSDFRNYGYTF. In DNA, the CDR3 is TGTGCCACCAGTGATTTCAGGAATTATGGCTACACCTTC.

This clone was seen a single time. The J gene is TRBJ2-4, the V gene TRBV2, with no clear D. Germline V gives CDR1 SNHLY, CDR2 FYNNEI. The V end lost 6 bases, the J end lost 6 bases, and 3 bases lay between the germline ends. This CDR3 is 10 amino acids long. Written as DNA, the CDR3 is TGTGCCAGCAGAATAAACATTCAGTACTTC. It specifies CASRINIQYF. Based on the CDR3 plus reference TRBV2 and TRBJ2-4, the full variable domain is EPEVTQTPSHQVTQMGQEVILRCVPISNHLYFYWYRQILGQKVEFLVSFYNNEISEKSEIFDDQFSVERPDGSNFTLKIRSTKLEDSAMYFCASRINIQYFGAGTRLSVL.

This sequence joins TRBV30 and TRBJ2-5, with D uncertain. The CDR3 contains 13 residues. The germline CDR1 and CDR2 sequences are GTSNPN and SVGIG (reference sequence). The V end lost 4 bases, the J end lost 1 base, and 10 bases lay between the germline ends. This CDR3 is CAWNLGFQETQYF. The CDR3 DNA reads TGTGCCTGGAATTTGGGGTTCCAAGAGACCCAGTACTTC.

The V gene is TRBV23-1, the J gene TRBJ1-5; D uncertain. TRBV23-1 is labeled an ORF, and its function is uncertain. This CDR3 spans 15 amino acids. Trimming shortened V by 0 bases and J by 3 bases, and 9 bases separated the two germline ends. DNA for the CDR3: TGCGCCAGCAGTCAATCGGAACCATACAATCAGCCCCAGCATTTT. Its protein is CASSQSEPYNQPQHF.

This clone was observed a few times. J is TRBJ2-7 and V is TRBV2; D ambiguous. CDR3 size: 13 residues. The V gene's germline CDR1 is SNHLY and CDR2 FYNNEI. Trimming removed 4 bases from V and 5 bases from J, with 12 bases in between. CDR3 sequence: CASSVGPWDEQYV. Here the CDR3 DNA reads TGTGCCAGCAGTGTTGGTCCCTGGGACGAGCAGTACGTC.

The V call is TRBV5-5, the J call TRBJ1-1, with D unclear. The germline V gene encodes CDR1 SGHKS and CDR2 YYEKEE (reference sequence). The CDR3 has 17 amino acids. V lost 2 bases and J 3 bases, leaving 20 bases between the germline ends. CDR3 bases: TGTGCCAGCAGCTTCTCCCCCCGCGGGGAGAGATACACTGAAGCTTTCTTT. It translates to CASSFSPRGERYTEAFF. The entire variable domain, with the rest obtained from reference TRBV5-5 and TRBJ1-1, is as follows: DAGVTQSPTHLIKTRGQQVTLRCSPISGHKSVSWYQQVLGQGPQFIFQYYEKEERGRGNFPDRFSARQFPNYSSELNVNALLLGDSALYLCASSFSPRGERYTEAFFGQGTRLTVV.

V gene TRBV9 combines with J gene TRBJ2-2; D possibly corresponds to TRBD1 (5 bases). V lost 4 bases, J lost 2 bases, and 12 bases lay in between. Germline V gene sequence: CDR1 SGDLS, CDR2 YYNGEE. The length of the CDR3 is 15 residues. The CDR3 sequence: CASSSKTVNTGELFF. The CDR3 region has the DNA TGTGCCAGCAGCTCGAAGACAGTCAACACCGGGGAGCTGTTTTTT.

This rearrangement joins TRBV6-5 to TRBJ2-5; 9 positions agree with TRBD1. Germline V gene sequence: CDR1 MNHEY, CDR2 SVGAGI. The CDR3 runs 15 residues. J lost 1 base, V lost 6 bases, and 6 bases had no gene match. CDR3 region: CASRRTGAPQETQYF. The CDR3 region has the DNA TGTGCCAGCAGGAGGACAGGGGCTCCCCAAGAGACCCAGTACTTC.

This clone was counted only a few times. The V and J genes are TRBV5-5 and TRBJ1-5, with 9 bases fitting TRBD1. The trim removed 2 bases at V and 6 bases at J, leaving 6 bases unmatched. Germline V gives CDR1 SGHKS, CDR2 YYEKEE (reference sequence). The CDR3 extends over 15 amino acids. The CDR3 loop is CASSLWTGAGQPQHF. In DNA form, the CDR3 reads TGTGCCAGCAGCTTATGGACAGGGGCGGGTCAGCCCCAGCATTTT.

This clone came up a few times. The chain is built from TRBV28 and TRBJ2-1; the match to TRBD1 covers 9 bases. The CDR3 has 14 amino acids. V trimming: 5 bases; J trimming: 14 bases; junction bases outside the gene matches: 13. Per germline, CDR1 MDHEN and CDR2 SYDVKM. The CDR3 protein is CASSPSLGTGWKFF. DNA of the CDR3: TGTGCCAGCAGTCCAAGTCTCGGGACAGGGTGGAAGTTCTTC. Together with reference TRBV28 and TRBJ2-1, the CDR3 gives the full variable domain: DVKVTQSSRYLVKRTGEKVFLECVQDMDHENMFWYRQDPGLGLRLIYFSYDVKMKEKGDIPEGYSVSREKKERFSLILESASTNQTSMYLCASSPSLGTGWKFFGPGTRLTVL.

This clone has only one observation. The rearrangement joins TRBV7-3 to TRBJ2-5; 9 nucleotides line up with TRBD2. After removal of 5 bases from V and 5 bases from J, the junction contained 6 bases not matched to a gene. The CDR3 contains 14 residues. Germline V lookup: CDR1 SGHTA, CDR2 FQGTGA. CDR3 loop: CASSPSGGRETQYF. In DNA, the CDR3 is TGTGCCAGCAGCCCAAGCGGGGGGCGCGAGACCCAGTACTTC. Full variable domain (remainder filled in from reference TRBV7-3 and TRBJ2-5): GAGVSQTPSNKVTEKGKYVELRCDPISGHTALYWYRQSLGQGPEFLIYFQGTGAADDSGLPNDRFFAVRPEGSVSTLKIQRTERGDSAVYLCASSPSGGRETQYFGPGTRLLVL.

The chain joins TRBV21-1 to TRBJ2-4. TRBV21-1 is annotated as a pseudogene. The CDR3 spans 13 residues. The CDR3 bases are TGTGCCAGCTCTTTGGTCTGGAAAAACATTCAGTACTTC. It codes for CASSLVWKNIQYF.

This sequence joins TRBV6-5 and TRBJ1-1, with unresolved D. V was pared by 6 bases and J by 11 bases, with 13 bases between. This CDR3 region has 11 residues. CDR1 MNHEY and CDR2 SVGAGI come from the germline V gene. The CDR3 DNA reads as TGTGCCAGCAGAAGTGAGTTACGGGCTTTCTTT. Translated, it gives CASRSELRAFF.

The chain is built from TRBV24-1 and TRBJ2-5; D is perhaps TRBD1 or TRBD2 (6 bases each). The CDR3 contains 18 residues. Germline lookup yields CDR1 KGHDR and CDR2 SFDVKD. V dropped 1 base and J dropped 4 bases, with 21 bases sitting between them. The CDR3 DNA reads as TGTGCCACCAGTGATTTCGCAGAAGGGGGGCGTCAGGGAGAGACCCAGTACTTC. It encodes CATSDFAEGGRQGETQYF.

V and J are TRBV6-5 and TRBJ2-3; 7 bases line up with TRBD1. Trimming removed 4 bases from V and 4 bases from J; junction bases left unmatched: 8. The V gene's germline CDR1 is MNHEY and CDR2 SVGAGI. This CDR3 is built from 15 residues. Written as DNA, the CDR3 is TGTGCCAGCAGTTCCTGGACAGGTCTACCAGATACGCAGTATTTT. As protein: CASSSWTGLPDTQYF.